The 11 T cell receptor beta chains below all came from one sample that was sequenced in a study of follicular helper T cells after annual influenza vaccination. Time point defined: 2015-2016 season, 7 days after influenza vaccination. TCRdb keeps only in-frame clones here, not all; method: immunoSEQ multiplex PCR. The table has about 10,000 clones, approximately 87% seen once; the top ten hold about 0.4%. This sample comprised CXCR5- memory CD4+ T cells sorted from blood, obtained 7 days after influenza vaccination. These TCRs come from an adult who received the influenza vaccine.

This clone was seen a few times. The CDR3 protein is CASSRDSLNTGELFF. The DNA for the CDR3 is TGTGCCAGCAGCCGGGACAGCTTAAACACCGGGGAGCTGTTTTTT. This rearrangement joins TRBV9 to TRBJ2-2; the match to TRBD1 covers 7 bases. The J segment lost 2 bases and the V segment lost 4 bases, leaving 5 bases of the junction unmatched. The CDR3 has 15 residues. Per the germline V gene, CDR1 is SGDLS and CDR2 is YYNGEE.

This chain connects TRBV5-4 to TRBJ2-1, with TRBD2 matching 8 bases. Germline-derived CDR1 and CDR2 are SGHNT and YYREEE (reference sequence). The CDR3 runs 15 residues. The V gene end was trimmed by 0 bases and the J gene end by 5 bases; junction bases not matched to a gene: 4. CDR3 region: CASSLVAGGDNEQFF. In nucleotides, the CDR3 is TGTGCCAGCAGCTTGGTTGCGGGGGGAGACAATGAGCAGTTCTTC.

The chain is built from TRBV4-2 and TRBJ1-1, with D possibly being TRBD1 (5 bases). V lost 5 bases and J 3 bases, leaving 16 bases between the germline ends. The CDR3 contains 15 residues. CDR1 is LGHNA, CDR2 YNFKEQ, per germline. CDR3 sequence reads: CASSLSSRGDTEAFF. The CDR3 DNA is TGTGCCAGCAGCTTAAGTTCCAGAGGGGACACTGAAGCTTTCTTT.

The chain employs TRBV2 and TRBJ1-4; no clear D gene. This CDR3 is 12 amino acids long. V was trimmed by 0 bases and J by 14 bases, leaving 10 bases between them. Germline V lookup: CDR1 SNHLY, CDR2 FYNNEI. As DNA, the CDR3 is TGTGCCAGCAGTGAAGCGCTTTTAGTTCTGTTTTTT. Encoded protein: CASSEALLVLFF. Full variable domain (rest looked up from reference TRBV2 and TRBJ1-4): EPEVTQTPSHQVTQMGQEVILRCVPISNHLYFYWYRQILGQKVEFLVSFYNNEISEKSEIFDDQFSVERPDGSNFTLKIRSTKLEDSAMYFCASSEALLVLFFGSGTQLSVL.

The chain joins TRBV5-1 to TRBJ2-1; possibly TRBD2 for D (5 bases). Germline CDR1 SGHRS, CDR2 YFSETQ. CDR3 length: 14 amino acids. The V end was cut by 4 bases, the J end by 4 bases, with 12 bases between. In DNA, the CDR3 is TGCGCCAGCAGCGTCACACCGGGATACAATGAGCAGTTCTTC. Translating gives CASSVTPGYNEQFF.

The V gene is TRBV21-1, the J gene TRBJ1-1; the table's TRBD1 call for D was not verified on the DNA. TRBV21-1 is classified as a pseudogene. The CDR3 is 13 residues long. CDR3 nucleotide sequence: TGTGCCAGGAACAGGGGAAATCACACTGAAGCTTTCTTT. This encodes CARNRGNHTEAFF.

Written as DNA, the CDR3 is TGTGCCAGCAGCCAGGGGACATCTCCTTATTTTTGGGAGCAGTACTTC. It specifies CASSQGTSPYFWEQYF. The V and J genes are TRBV14 and TRBJ2-7; possibly TRBD1 for D (6 bases). The V gene's germline CDR1 is SGHDN and CDR2 FVKESK. Trimming took 3 bases from V and 7 from J, leaving 22 bases between them. The CDR3 loop spans 16 amino acids.

The chain uses TRBV7-9 and TRBJ1-2; D unclear. With 4 bases removed from V and 4 bases from J, the gap between germline ends came to 10 bases. The CDR3 contains 13 residues. Germline-derived CDR1 and CDR2 are SEHNR and FQNEAQ (reference sequence). The CDR3 protein is CASSSVGSYGYTF. Written as DNA, the CDR3 is TGTGCCAGCAGCTCGGTCGGGTCCTATGGCTACACCTTC.

The genes are TRBV2 and TRBJ2-5, with TRBD2 as a possible D gene (6 bases). This CDR3 has 14 amino acids. Trimming left V 1 base short and J 7 bases short, with 13 bases between. The germline V gene has CDR1 SNHLY and CDR2 FYNNEI. The CDR3: CASSEDRAEGTQYF. The CDR3 DNA reads as TGTGCCAGCAGTGAAGATAGGGCGGAGGGGACCCAGTACTTC.

The chain is built from TRBV27 and TRBJ1-5; no clear D. Germline values: CDR1 MNHEY, CDR2 SMNVEV (reference sequence). V was clipped by 6 bases and J by 5 bases, with 11 bases between them. The CDR3 covers 13 residues. CDR3 bases: TGTGCCAGCAGCCGGGCCCCCGATCAGCCCCAGCATTTT. Encoded protein: CASSRAPDQPQHF.

This clone appeared a single time. The CDR3 DNA follows: TGTGCCAGCAGCACCTGGGGGACAGGGACTAATGAAAAACTGTTTTTT. Its translation is CASSTWGTGTNEKLFF. The chain carries TRBV7-9 and TRBJ1-4; 9 nucleotides line up with TRBD1. V lost 5 bases and J lost 2; bases outside the gene matches: 6. The CDR3 consists of 16 residues. Germline V CDR1 and CDR2: SEHNR, FQNEAQ (reference sequence).